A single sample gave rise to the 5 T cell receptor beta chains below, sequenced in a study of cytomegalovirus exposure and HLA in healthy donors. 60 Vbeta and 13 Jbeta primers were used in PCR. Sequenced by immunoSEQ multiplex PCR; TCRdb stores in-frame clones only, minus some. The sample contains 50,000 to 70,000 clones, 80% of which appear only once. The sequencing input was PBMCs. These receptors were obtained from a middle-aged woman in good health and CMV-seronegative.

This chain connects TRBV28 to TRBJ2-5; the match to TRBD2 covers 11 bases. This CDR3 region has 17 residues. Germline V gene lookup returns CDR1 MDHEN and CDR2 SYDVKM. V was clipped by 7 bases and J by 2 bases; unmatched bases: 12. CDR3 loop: CASTRGETSGVQETQYF. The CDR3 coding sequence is TGTGCCAGCACCCGAGGGGAGACTAGCGGGGTTCAAGAGACCCAGTACTTC.

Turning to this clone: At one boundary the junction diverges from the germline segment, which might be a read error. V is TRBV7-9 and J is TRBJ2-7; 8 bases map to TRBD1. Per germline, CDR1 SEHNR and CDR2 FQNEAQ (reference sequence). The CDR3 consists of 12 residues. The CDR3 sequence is CSSGGQGPEQYF. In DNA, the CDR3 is TGTTCCAGTGGAGGACAGGGTCCCGAGCAGTACTTC. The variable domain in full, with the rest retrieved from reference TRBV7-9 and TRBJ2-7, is DTGVSQNPRHKITKRGQNVTFRCDPISEHNRLYWYRQTLGQGPEFLTYFQNEAQLEKSRLLSDRFSAERPKGSFSTLEIQRTEQGDSAMYLCSSGGQGPEQYFGPGTRLTVT.

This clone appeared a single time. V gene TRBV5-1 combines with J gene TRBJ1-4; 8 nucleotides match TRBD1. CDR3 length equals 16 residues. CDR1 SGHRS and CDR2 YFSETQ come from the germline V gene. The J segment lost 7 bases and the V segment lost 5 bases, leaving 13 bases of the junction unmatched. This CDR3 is CASRASLAGGGEKLFF. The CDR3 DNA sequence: TGCGCCAGCAGAGCTTCGTTGGCAGGGGGCGGTGAAAAACTGTTTTTT.

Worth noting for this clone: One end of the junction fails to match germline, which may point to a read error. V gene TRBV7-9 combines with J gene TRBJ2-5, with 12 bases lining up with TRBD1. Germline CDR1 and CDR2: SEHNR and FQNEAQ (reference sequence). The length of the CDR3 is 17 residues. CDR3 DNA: TGTTCCAGCACCCACCTCCGGGACAGGGGGCACCAAGAGACCCAGTACTTC. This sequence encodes CSSTHLRDRGHQETQYF. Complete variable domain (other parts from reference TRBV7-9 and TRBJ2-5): DTGVSQNPRHKITKRGQNVTFRCDPISEHNRLYWYRQTLGQGPEFLTYFQNEAQLEKSRLLSDRFSAERPKGSFSTLEIQRTEQGDSAMYLCSSTHLRDRGHQETQYFGPGTRLLVL.

The CDR3 loop is CASTAGTGGDYGYTF. As DNA, the CDR3 is TGTGCCAGCACCGCAGGGACAGGGGGCGACTATGGCTACACCTTC. The V and J genes are TRBV25-1 and TRBJ1-2; 12 bases fit TRBD1. This CDR3 has 15 amino acids. V lost 7 bases to trimming and J lost 3 bases; unmatched junction nucleotides: 6. Germline-derived CDR1 and CDR2 are MGHDK and SYGVNS.